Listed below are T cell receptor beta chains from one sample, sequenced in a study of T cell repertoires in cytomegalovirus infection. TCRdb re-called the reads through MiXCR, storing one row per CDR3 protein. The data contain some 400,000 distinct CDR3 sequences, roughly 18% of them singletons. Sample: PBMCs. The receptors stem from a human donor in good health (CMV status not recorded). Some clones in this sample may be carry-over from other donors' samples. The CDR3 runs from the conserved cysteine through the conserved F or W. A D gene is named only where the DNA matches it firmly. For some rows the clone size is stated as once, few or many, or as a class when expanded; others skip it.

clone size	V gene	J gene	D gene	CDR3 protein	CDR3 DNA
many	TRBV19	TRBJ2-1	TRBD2	CASSIWLAGGNEQFF	TGTGCCAGTAGTATCTGGCTAGCGGGGGGGAATGAGCAGTTCTTC
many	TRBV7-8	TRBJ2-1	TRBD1	CASSPLQGAGYEQFF	TGTGCCAGCAGCCCCCTACAGGGGGCGGGTTATGAGCAGTTCTTC
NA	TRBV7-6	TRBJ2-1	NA	CASRRIGSNEQFF	TGTGCCAGCAGGCGAATCGGGTCCAATGAGCAGTTCTTC
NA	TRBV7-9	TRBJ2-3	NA	CASSIARGGVVTDTQYF	TGTGCCAGCAGCATTGCAAGGGGCGGGGTTGTCACAGATACGCAGTATTTT
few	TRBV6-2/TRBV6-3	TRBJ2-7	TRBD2	CASTRGGTTHYEQYF	TGTGCCAGCACCCGAGGAGGGACTACCCACTACGAGCAGTACTTC
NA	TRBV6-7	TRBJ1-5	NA	CASTDLGQKDGYSNQPQHF	TGTGCCAGCACCGACCTGGGACAAAAGGACGGGTATAGCAATCAGCCCCAGCATTTT
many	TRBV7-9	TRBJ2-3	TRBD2	CASLWGGGTDTQYF	TGTGCCAGCCTCTGGGGGGGGGGCACAGATACGCAGTATTTT
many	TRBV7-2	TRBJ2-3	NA	CASSFSVDTQYF	TGTGCCAGCAGCTTCTCTGTAGATACGCAGTATTTT
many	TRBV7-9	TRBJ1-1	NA	CASSDGGGRGTEAFF	TGTGCCAGCAGTGACGGGGGGGGCAGAGGAACTGAAGCTTTCTTT
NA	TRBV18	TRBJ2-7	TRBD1	CASADRANYEQYF	TGTGCCAGCGCCGACAGGGCTAACTACGAGCAGTACTTC
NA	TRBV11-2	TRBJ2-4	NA	CASSLTPPSTGIAKNIQYF	TGTGCCAGCAGCCTAACCCCACCCTCGACAGGCATAGCCAAAAACATTCAGTACTTC
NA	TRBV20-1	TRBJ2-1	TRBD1	CSARDQGAGSYNEQFF	TGCAGTGCTAGAGATCAGGGGGCTGGCTCCTACAATGAGCAGTTCTTC
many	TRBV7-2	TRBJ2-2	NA	CASSSMWGTVTGELFF	TGTGCCAGCAGCTCAATGTGGGGGACGGTCACCGGGGAGCTGTTTTTT
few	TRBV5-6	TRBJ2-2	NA	CASTIFELNTGELFF	TGTGCCAGCACCATTTTTGAGCTGAACACCGGGGAGCTGTTTTTT
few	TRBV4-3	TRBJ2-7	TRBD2	CATSPTSGGSSYEQYF	TGCGCCACCAGCCCGACTAGCGGGGGGAGCTCCTACGAGCAGTACTTC
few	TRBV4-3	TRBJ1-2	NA	CASSQIQGVGGYTF	TGCGCCAGCAGCCAAATACAGGGTGTAGGCGGCTACACCTTC
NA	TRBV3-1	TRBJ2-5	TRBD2	CASSLRLAAPAGTQYF	TGTGCCAGCAGCCTGCGACTAGCGGCTCCAGCGGGGACCCAGTACTTC
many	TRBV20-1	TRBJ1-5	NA	CSARERRAFNQPQHF	TGCAGTGCTAGAGAGAGACGGGCATTCAATCAGCCCCAGCATTTT
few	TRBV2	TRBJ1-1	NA	CATGYSIAEAFF	TGTGCCACCGGATATTCGATCGCTGAAGCTTTCTTT
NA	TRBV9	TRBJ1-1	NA	CASSVVATENTEAFF	TGTGCCAGCAGCGTAGTGGCCACAGAGAACACTGAAGCTTTCTTT
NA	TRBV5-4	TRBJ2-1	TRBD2	CASSLPGGGADEQFF	TGTGCCAGCAGCTTGCCCGGCGGGGGGGCCGATGAGCAGTTCTTC
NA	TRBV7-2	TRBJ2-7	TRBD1	CASSLRQGPSEQYF	TGTGCCAGCAGCCTCAGACAGGGTCCTTCCGAGCAGTACTTC
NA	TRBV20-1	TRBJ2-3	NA	CSALDTATDTQYF	TGCAGTGCACTAGACACCGCAACAGATACGCAGTATTTT
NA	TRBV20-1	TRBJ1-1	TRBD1	CSAAIQGRKAFF	TGCAGTGCCGCAATACAGGGGCGTAAAGCTTTCTTT